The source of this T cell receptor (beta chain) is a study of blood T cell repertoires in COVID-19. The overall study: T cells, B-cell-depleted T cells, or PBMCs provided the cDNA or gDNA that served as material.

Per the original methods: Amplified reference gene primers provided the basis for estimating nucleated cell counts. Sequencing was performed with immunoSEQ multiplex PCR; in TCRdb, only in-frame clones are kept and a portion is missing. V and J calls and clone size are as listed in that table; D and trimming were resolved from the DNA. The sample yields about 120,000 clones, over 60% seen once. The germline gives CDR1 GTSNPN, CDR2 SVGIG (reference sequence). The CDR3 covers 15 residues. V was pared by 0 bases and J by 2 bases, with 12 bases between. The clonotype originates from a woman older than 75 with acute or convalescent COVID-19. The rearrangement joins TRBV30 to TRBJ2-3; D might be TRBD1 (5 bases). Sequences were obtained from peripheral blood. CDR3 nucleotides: TGTGCCTGGAGTGTACAACAGGCCCTCACAGATACGCAGTATTTT. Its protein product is CAWSVQQALTDTQYF.